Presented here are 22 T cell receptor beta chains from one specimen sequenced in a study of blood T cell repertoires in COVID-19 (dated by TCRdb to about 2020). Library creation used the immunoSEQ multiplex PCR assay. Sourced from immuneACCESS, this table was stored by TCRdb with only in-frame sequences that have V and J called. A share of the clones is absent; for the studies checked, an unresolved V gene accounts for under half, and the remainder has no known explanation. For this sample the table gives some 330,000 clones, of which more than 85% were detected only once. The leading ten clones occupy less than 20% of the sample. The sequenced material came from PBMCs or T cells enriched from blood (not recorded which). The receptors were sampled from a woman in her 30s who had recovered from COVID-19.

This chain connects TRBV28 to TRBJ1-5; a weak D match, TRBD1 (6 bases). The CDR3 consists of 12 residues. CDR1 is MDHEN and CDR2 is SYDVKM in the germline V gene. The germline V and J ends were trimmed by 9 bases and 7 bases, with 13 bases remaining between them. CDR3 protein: CASTTGIQPQHF. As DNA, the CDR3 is TGTGCCAGTACCACAGGGATACAGCCCCAGCATTTT.

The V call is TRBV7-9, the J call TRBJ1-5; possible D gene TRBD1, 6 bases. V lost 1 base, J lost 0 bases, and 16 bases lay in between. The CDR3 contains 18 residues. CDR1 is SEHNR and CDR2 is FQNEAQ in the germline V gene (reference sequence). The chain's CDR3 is CASSLVVGGTHSNQPQHF. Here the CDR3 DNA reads TGTGCCAGCAGCTTAGTTGTAGGGGGAACACATAGCAATCAGCCCCAGCATTTT. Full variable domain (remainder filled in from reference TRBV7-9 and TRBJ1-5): DTGVSQNPRHKITKRGQNVTFRCDPISEHNRLYWYRQTLGQGPEFLTYFQNEAQLEKSRLLSDRFSAERPKGSFSTLEIQRTEQGDSAMYLCASSLVVGGTHSNQPQHFGDGTRLSIL.

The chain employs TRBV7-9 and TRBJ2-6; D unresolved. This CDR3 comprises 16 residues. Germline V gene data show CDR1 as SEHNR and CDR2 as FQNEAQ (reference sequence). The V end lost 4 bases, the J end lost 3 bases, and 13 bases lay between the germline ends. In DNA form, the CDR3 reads TGTGCCAGCAGCTCTATGCCTACGGGTGGGGCCAACGTCCTGACTTTC. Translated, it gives CASSSMPTGGANVLTF.

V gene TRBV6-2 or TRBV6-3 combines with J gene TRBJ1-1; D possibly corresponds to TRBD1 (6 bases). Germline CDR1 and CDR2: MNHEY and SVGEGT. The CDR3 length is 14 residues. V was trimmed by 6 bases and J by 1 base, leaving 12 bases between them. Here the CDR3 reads CASSLQGQNTEAFF. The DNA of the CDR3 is TGTGCCAGCAGCCTACAGGGTCAGAACACTGAAGCTTTCTTT.

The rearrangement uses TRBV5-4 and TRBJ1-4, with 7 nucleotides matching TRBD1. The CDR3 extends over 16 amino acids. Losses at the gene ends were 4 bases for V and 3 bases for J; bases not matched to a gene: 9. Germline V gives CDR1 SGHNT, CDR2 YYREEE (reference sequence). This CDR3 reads CASSTRQGGANEKLFF. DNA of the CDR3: TGTGCCAGCAGCACCAGACAGGGCGGGGCTAATGAAAAACTGTTTTTT.

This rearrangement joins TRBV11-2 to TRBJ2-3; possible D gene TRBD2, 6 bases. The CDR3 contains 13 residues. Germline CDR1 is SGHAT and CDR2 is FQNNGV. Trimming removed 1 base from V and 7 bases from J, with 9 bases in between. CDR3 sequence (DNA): TGTGCCAGCAGCTTAGGGAGGGGTAATACGCAGTATTTT. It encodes CASSLGRGNTQYF.

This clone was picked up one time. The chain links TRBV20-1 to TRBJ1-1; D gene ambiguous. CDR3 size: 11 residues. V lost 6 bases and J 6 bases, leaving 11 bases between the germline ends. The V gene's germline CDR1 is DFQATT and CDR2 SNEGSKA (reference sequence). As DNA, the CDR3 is TGCAGTGCCACCGGCCGGGCTGAAGCTTTCTTT. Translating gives CSATGRAEAFF.

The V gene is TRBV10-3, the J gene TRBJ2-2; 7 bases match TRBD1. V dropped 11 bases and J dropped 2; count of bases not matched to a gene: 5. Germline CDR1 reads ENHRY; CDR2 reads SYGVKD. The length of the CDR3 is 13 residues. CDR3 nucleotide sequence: TGTGCCGCACGGGACAGCAACACCGGGGAGCTGTTTTTT. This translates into CAARDSNTGELFF.

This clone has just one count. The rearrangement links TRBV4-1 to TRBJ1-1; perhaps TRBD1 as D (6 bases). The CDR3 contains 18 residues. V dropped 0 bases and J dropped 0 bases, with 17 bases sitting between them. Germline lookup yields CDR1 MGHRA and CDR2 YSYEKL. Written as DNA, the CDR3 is TGCGCCAGCAGCCAAGATCCGTGGGAGGGGGTAATGAACACTGAAGCTTTCTTT. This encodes CASSQDPWEGVMNTEAFF.

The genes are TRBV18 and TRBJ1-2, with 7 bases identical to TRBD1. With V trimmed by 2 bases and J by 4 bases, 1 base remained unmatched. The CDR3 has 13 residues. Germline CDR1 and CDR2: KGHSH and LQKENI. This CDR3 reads CASSPDRAYGYTF. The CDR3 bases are TGTGCCAGCTCACCAGACAGGGCCTATGGCTACACCTTC.

CDR3 bases: TGTGCCAGCAGCGTAGAGGGTAGCGGGTACGCCGGGGAGCTGTTTTTT. Its translation: CASSVEGSGYAGELFF. J is TRBJ2-2 and V is TRBV9; 7 bases are shared with TRBD2. The CDR3 consists of 16 residues. Germline-derived CDR1 and CDR2 are SGDLS and YYNGEE. Germline trimming cut 0 bases from V and 6 bases from J; bases unmatched to any gene: 8.

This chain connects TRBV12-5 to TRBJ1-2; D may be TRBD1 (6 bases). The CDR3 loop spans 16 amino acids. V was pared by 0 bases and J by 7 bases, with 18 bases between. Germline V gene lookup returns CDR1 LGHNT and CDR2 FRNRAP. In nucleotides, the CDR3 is TGTGCTAGTGGTTTGGTCACTGGGGGCACGGGAGGTGGCTACACCTTC. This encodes CASGLVTGGTGGGYTF.

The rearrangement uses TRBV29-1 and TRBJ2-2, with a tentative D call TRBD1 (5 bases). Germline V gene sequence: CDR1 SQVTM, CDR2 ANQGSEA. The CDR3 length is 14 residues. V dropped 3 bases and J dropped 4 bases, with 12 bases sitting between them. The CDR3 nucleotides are TGCAGCGTTGATCGCCAGGGCACCACCGGGGAGCTGTTTTTT. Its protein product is CSVDRQGTTGELFF.

The DNA of the CDR3 is TGCGCCAGCAGCCAGGGGGTCAGGGGGCCGAACTATGGCTACACCTTC. It specifies CASSQGVRGPNYGYTF. The chain uses TRBV4-1 and TRBJ1-2, with 8 bases matching TRBD1. With V trimmed by 3 bases and J by 2 bases, 8 bases remained unmatched. Germline V lookup: CDR1 MGHRA, CDR2 YSYEKL. The CDR3 is 16 amino acids.

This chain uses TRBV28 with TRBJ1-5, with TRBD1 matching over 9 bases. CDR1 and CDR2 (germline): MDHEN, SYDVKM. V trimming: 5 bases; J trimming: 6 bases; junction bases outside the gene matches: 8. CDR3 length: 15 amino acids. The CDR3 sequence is CASSPKTGGIQPQHF. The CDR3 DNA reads TGTGCCAGCAGTCCCAAGACAGGGGGGATTCAGCCCCAGCATTTT.

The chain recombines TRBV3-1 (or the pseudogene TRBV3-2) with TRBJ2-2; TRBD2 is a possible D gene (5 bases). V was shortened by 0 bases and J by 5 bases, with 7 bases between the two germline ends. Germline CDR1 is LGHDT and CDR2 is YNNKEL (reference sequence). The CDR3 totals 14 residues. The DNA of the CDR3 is TGTGCCAGCAGCCAAGAAAGAGGGACCGGGGAGCTGTTTTTT. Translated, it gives CASSQERGTGELFF.

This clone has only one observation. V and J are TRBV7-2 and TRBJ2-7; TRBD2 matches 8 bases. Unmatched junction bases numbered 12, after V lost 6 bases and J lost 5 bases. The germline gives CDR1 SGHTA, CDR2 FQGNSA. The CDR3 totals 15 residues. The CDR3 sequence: CASRNGAGAPHEQYF. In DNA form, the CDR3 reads TGTGCCAGCAGAAACGGAGCGGGAGCTCCCCACGAGCAGTACTTC.

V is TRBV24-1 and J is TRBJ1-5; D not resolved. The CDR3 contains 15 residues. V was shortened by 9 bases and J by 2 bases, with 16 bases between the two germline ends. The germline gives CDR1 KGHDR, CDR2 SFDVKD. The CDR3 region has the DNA TGTGCCACCCACGATGGGCAATTTGGCAATCAGCCCCAGCATTTT. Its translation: CATHDGQFGNQPQHF.

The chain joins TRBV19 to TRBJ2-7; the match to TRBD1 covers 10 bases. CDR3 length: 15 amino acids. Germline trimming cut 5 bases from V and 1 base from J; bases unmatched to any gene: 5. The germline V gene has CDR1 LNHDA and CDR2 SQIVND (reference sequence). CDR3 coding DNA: TGTGCCAGTAGTTCGGGACAGGGGCGTTCCTACGAGCAGTACTTC. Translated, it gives CASSSGQGRSYEQYF.

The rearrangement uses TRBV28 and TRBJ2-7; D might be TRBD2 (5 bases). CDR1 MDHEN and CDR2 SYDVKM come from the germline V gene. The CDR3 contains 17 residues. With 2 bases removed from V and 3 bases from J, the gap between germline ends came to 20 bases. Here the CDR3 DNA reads TGTGCCAGCAGTTTAGCCCCCAAAGCCAGCGGTAACTACGAGCAGTACTTC. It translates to CASSLAPKASGNYEQYF.

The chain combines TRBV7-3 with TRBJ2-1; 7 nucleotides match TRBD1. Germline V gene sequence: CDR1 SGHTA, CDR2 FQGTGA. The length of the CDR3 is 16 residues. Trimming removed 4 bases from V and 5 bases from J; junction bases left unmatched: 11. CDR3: CASSSGGHQGDNEQFF. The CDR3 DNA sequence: TGTGCCAGCAGCTCAGGGGGACATCAGGGAGACAATGAGCAGTTCTTC.

The CDR3 coding sequence is TGTGCCAGCAGCTTTGACGGGGGTCCTTATACGCAGTATTTT. Translation gives CASSFDGGPYTQYF. The chain is built from TRBV7-8 and TRBJ2-3; a weak D match, TRBD2 (6 bases). CDR3 size: 14 residues. The germline CDR1 and CDR2 sequences are SGHVS and FQNEAQ. Trimming removed 3 bases from V and 7 bases from J, with 14 bases in between.